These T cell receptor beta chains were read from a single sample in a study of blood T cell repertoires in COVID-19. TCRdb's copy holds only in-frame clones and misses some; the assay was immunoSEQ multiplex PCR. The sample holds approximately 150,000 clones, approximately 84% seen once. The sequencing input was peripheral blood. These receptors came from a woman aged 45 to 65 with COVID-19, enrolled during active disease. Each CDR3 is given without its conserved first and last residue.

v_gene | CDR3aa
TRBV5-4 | ASSSGGYQETQY
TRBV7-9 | ASTPREVRAGNTIY
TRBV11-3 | ASSSRLAGGTDTQY
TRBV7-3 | ASSLGDMNTEAF
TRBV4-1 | ASSHLAGRGFGYT
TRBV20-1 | SASIGYGYT
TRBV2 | ASRGTGGTSPLH
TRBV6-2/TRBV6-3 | ASSPGGERSEKLF
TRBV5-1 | ASSIGTGTTYEQY
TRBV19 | ASRLGTESSGNTIY
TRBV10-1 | ASSEKFPGQLNQPQH
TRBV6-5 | ASSYSGGRLDTQY
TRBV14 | ASSQVTGYNEQF
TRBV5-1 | ASSLEPSDREEETQY
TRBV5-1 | ASREGPGQGNEKLF
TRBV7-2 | ASSLDLAGGQETQY
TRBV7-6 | ASTPGAF
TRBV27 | ASSYGTGVYEQY
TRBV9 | ASSVGSGESLAKNIQY
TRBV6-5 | ASSQGYNEQF
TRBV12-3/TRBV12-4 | ASSPGVETQY
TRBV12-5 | ASGGDNLRWTEAF
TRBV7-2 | ASSFLTGGSLGELF
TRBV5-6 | ASSRSTEAF
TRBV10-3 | AISDGGDEQY
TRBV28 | ASSLGRRNTEAF
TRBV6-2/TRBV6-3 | ASSYVRSPYEQY
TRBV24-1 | ATSDKTKELFGTGELF
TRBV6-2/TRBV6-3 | ASSNDRTSAGELF
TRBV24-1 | ATSRGKSSYNEQF
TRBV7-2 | ASSLASGNNEQF
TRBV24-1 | ATSDPSGQGYEPGELF
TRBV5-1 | ASSLQGDTEAF
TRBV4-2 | ASSQELEGGIEQF
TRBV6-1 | ASSDSSGGAFNEQF
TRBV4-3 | ASSQDFWRGETLAKNIQY